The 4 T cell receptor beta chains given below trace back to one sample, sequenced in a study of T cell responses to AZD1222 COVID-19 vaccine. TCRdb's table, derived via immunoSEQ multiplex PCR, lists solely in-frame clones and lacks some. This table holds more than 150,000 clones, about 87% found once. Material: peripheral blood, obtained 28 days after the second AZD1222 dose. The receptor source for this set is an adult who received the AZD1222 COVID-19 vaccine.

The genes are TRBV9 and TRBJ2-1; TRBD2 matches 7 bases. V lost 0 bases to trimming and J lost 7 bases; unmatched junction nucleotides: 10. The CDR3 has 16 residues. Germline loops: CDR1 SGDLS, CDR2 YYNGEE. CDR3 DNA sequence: TGTGCCAGCAGCGTAGCTGGTAGCGGGTTTGCAAATGAGCAGTTCTTC. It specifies CASSVAGSGFANEQFF.

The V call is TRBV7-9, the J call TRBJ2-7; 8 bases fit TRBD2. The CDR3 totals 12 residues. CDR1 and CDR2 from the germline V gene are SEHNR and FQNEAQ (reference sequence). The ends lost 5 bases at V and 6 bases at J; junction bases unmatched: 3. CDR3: CASSRLASEQYF. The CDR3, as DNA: TGTGCCAGCAGCCGACTAGCGAGCGAGCAGTACTTC.

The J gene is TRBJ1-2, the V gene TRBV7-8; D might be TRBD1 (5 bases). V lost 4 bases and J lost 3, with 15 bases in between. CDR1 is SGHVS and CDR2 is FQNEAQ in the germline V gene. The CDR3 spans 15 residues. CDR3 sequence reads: CASSSRDLTYYGYTF. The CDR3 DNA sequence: TGTGCCAGCAGCTCTCGGGACCTAACCTACTATGGCTACACCTTC.

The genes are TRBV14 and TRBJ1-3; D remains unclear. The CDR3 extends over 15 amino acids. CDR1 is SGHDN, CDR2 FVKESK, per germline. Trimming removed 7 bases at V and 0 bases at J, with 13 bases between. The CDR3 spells CASNLRNLSGNTIYF. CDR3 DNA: TGTGCCAGCAATCTGCGGAATCTCTCTGGAAACACCATATATTTT.